This T cell receptor (beta chain) comes out of a study of shared clonotypes between healthy human individuals. Using immunoSEQ multiplex PCR, the repertoire was profiled, and TCRdb retains in-frame clones only, with some absent. The table includes 2 million to 3 million clones, over 85% detected once. The germline gives CDR1 LNHNV, CDR2 YYDKDF (reference sequence). The CDR3 sequence is 13 residues long. As to this clone: One end of the junction does not line up with germline, which may come from a read error.

This sequence joins TRBV15 and TRBJ2-7; a possible D gene is TRBD1 (6 bases). The sample comprised naive CD4+ T cells from PBMCs. This sample's subset: CD45RA+ positively selected. The TCR originated in a man younger than 30 in good health. Some clones in this sample may be carry-over from other donors' samples. CDR3 amino acids: CATSNLTGGPPNF. As DNA, the CDR3 is TGTGCCACCAGCAACCTGACAGGCGGGCCGCCGAACTTC.